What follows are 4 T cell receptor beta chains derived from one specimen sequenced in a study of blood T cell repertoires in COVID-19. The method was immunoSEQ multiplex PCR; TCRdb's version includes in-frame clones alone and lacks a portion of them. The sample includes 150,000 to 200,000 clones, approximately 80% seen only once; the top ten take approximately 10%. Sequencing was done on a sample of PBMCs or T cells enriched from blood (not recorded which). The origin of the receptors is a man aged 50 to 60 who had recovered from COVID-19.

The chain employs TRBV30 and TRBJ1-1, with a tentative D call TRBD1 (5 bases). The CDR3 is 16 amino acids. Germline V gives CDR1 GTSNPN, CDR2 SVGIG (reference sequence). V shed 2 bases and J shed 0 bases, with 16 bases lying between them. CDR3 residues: CAWSPQQTAMNTEAFF. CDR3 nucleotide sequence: TGTGCCTGGAGTCCGCAGCAGACAGCCATGAACACTGAAGCTTTCTTT.

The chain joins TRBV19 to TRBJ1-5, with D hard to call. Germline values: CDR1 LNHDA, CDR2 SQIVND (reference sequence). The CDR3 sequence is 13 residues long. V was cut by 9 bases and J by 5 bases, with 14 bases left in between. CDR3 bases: TGTGCCAGCCGACTTTTCAGAGATCAGCCCCAGCATTTT. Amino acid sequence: CASRLFRDQPQHF.

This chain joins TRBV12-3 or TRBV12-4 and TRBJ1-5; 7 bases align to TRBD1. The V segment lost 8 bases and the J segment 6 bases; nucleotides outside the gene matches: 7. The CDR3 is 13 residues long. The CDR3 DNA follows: TGTGCCAGCCAGACAGGGATGGGTCAGCCCCAGCATTTT. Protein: CASQTGMGQPQHF.

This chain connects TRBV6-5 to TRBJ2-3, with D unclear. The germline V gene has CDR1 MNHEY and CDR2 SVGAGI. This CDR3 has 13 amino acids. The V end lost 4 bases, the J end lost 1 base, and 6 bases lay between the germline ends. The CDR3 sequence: CASSSLRTDTQYF. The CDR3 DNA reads TGTGCCAGCAGTTCCCTTCGCACAGATACGCAGTATTTT.